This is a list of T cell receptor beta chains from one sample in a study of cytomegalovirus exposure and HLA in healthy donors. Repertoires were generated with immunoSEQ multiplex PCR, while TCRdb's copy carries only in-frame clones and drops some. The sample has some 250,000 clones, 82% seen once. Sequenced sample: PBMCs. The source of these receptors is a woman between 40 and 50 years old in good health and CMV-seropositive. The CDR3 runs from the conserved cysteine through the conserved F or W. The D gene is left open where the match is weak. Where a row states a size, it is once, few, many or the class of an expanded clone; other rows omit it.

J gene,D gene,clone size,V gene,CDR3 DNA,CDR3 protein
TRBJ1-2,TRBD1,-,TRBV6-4,TGTGCCAGCAGTGAACAGGGGGCGACTTCCTATGGCTACACCTTC,CASSEQGATSYGYTF
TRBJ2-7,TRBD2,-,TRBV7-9,TGTGCCAGCAGACCTCCCCCGGGGGGTTACGAGCAGTACTTC,CASRPPPGGYEQYF
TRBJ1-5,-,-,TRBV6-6,TGTGCCAGCACAGGGGCGTATAGCAATCAGCCCCAGCATTTT,CASTGAYSNQPQHF
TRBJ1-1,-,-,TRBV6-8,TGTGCCAGCAGTTACGAAGGGGGTTTCTTT,CASSYEGGFF
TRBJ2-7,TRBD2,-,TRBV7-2,TGTGCCAGCAGCTTTCCGGGGGGACCCTACGAGCAGTACTTC,CASSFPGGPYEQYF
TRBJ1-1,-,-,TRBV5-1,TGCGCCAGCGCCGAACAGGCGGATACTGAAGCTTTCTTT,CASAEQADTEAFF
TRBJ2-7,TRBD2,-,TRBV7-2,TGTGCCAGCAGCTCCGCCGGGACTAGGGCCAACCGCGAGCAGTACTTC,CASSSAGTRANREQYF
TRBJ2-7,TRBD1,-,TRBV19,TGTGCCAGTAGTATGGCGGGACAGGGGATCTACGAGCAGTACTTC,CASSMAGQGIYEQYF
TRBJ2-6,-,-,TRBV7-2,TGTGCCAGCAGCTTTAACTCTGGGGCCAACGTCCTGACTTTC,CASSFNSGANVLTF
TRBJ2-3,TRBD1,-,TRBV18,TGTGCCAGCTCACCAACGAGACAGGGGGTCTATACCACAGATACGCAGTATTTT,CASSPTRQGVYTTDTQYF
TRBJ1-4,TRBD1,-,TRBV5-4,TGTGCCAGCAGCCCGGGACAGATTAATGAAAAACTGTTTTTT,CASSPGQINEKLFF
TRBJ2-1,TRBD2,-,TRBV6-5,TGTGCCAGCAGCAACCGGGCTAGCGGGACGAATGAGCAGTTCTTC,CASSNRASGTNEQFF
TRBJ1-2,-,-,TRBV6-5,TGTGCCAGCAGTACGCCAGGGGGCTACACCTTC,CASSTPGGYTF
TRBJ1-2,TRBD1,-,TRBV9,TGTGCCAGCAGCCCTCGGGGAGGGACAGGAGGCTATGGCTACACCTTC,CASSPRGGTGGYGYTF
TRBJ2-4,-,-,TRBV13,TGTGCCAGCAGCTTAGGCCGGCGGAGCGGGCCAGCCAAAAACATTCAGTACTTC,CASSLGRRSGPAKNIQYF
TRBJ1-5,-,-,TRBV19,TGTGCCAGTAGGAAGGGAGGGGAGTCTCAGCCCCAGCATTTT,CASRKGGESQPQHF
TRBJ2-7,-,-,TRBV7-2,TGTGCCAGCGGATCCACTACTTACGAGCAGTACTTC,CASGSTTYEQYF
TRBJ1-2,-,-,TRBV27,TGTGCCAGCAGCCCTGATCGGAGGGGCTATGGCTACACCTTC,CASSPDRRGYGYTF
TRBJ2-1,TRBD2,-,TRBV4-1,TGCGCCAGCAGCCAAGGTATTGTGCGGGGGGGCATCTCCTACAATGAGCAGTTCTTC,CASSQGIVRGGISYNEQFF
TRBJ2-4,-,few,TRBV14,TGTGCCAGCAGCCAAGATGTGAGGCTAGCCAAAAACATTCAGTACTTC,CASSQDVRLAKNIQYF
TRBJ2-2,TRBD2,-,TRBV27,TGTGCCAGCAGTTTCGGACTAGCGGGGCTAAAGGGGACCGGGGAGCTGTTTTTT,CASSFGLAGLKGTGELFF
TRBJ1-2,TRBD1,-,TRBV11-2,TGTGCCAGCAGCTTAGATGACAGGGCCTATGGCTACACCTTC,CASSLDDRAYGYTF
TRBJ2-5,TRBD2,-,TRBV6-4,TGTGCCAGCGTAAAAGGAAGCGGGGGCCAAGAGACCCAGTACTTC,CASVKGSGGQETQYF
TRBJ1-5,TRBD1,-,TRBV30,TGTGCCTGGGGGGACAGGGGGCCCGTGGGTCAGCCCCAGCATTTT,CAWGDRGPVGQPQHF
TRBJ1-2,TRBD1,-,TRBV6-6,TGTGCCAGCAGTTACTCCGGGACAGGGTGGGACTATGGCTACACCTTC,CASSYSGTGWDYGYTF
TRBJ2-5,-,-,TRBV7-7,TGTGCTAGCAGCAAACTAGGATTCCAAGAGACCCAGTACTTC,CASSKLGFQETQYF
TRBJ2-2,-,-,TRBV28,TGTGCCAGCAGTTTAGAGGGAACCGGGGAGCTGTTTTTT,CASSLEGTGELFF
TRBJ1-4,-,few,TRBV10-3,TGTGCCATCGGTTCAGGGGATCCTAATGAAAAACTGTTTTTT,CAIGSGDPNEKLFF
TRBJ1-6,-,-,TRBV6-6,TGTGCCAGCAGCCGAACAGGGTCCACGAGTTCTTCACCCCTCCACTTT,CASSRTGSTSSSPLHF
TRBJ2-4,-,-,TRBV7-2,TGTGCCAGCAGCTCTTCAACACTACTAGCCAAAAACATTCAGTACTTC,CASSSSTLLAKNIQYF
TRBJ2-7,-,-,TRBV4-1,TGCGCCAGCAGCCAACGCATGACAGACTCCTACGAGCAGTACTTC,CASSQRMTDSYEQYF
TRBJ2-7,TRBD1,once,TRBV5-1,TGCGCCAGCAGCTTCACCGGGACAGGAGGCTACGAGCAGTACTTC,CASSFTGTGGYEQYF
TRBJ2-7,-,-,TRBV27,TGTGCCAGCAGCCACCGTGACAGGCACGAGCAGTACTTC,CASSHRDRHEQYF
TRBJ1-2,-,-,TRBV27,TGTGCCAGCAGCCCCCAGGGGTTCGCTGGCTACACCTTC,CASSPQGFAGYTF
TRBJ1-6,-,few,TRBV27,TGTGCCAGCAGTCCCCGGGACTATAATTCACCCCTCCACTTT,CASSPRDYNSPLHF
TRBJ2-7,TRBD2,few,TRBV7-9,TGTGCCAGCAGCTTAGCTTTTGCGGGAGTCAGTGAGCAGTACTTC,CASSLAFAGVSEQYF
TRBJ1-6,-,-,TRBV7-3,TGTGCCAGCCGAGAGGACAGAGGGAATTCACCCCTCCACTTT,CASREDRGNSPLHF
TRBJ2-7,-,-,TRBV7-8,TGTGCCAGCAGCTACCGGGTCCAAAGTACCTACGAGCAGTACTTC,CASSYRVQSTYEQYF
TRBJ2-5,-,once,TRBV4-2,TGTGCCAGCAGCCCTCCTACTCAAGAGACCCAGTACTTC,CASSPPTQETQYF
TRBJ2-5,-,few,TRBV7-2,TGTGCCAGCAGCTTAGGTCCGTACCAAGAGACCCAGTACTTC,CASSLGPYQETQYF
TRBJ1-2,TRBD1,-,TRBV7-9,TGTGCCAGCAGCGAACAGGGGAACTATGGCTACACCTTC,CASSEQGNYGYTF
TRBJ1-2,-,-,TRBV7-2,TGTGCCAGCAGCTTTCAGGACAGTCGTGTCGGCTACACCTTC,CASSFQDSRVGYTF
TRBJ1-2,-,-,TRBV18,TGTGCCAGCTCACCAGGGCGCCCCGCCAGCCGGCCGGGGGGAGGCTACACCTTC,CASSPGRPASRPGGGYTF
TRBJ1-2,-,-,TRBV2,TGTGCCACCTTCGTGGGGGCGGGTGGCTACACCTTC,CATFVGAGGYTF
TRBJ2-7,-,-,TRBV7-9,TGTTCCAGCAGCCTGGTCGGGTACGAGCAGTACTTC,CSSSLVGYEQYF
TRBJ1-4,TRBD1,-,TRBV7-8,TGTGCCAGCAGCCAGGAGCCCCGGGACAGGGTTAATGAAAAACTGTTTTTT,CASSQEPRDRVNEKLFF
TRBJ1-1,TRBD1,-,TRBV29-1,TGCAGCGCCAACAGGGGTTATGGGAACACTGAAGCTTTCTTT,CSANRGYGNTEAFF
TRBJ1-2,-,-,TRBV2,TGTGCCAGCAGTGGGGACACCCTCTACGGCTACACCTTC,CASSGDTLYGYTF
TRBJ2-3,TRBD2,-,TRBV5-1,TGCGCCAGCAGCTTACTAGCGCCTGCCTTCACAGATACGCAGTATTTT,CASSLLAPAFTDTQYF
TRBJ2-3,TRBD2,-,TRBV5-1,TGCGCCAGCAGCGTGACTAGCGGGGTTTCAGATACGCAGTATTTT,CASSVTSGVSDTQYF
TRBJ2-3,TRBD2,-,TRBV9,TGTGCCAGCAGCGTAGCTGCGACTAGCCCAGATACGCAGTATTTT,CASSVAATSPDTQYF
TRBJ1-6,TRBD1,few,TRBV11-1,TGTGCCAGCAGCTCCCCCTCACAAACAGGGGGCAGTAATTCACCCCTCCACTTT,CASSSPSQTGGSNSPLHF
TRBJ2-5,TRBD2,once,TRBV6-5,TGTGCCAGCAGTTACTCGACGGGGGGGCCGTATGAGACCCAGTACTTC,CASSYSTGGPYETQYF
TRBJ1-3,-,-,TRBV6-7,TGTGCCAGCAGCAAACAGGCGGTCGGCGCTGGAAACACCATATATTTT,CASSKQAVGAGNTIYF
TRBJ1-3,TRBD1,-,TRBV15,TGTGCCACCAGCAGCGCAGGGACAGGCGGAAACACCATATATTTT,CATSSAGTGGNTIYF
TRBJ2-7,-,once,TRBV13,TGTGCCAGCAGCTTCGGACAGATTCAATACGAGCAGTACTTC,CASSFGQIQYEQYF
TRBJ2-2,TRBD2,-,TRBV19,TGTGCCAGTAATCAACTAGCGGGAACCGGGGAGCTGTTTTTT,CASNQLAGTGELFF
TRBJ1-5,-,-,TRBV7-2,TGTGCCAGCAGCTTAGTCGGTGATCAGCCCCAGCATTTT,CASSLVGDQPQHF
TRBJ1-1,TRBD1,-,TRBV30,TGTGCCTGGAGTGTAGGACAGGCGAACACTGAAGCTTTCTTT,CAWSVGQANTEAFF